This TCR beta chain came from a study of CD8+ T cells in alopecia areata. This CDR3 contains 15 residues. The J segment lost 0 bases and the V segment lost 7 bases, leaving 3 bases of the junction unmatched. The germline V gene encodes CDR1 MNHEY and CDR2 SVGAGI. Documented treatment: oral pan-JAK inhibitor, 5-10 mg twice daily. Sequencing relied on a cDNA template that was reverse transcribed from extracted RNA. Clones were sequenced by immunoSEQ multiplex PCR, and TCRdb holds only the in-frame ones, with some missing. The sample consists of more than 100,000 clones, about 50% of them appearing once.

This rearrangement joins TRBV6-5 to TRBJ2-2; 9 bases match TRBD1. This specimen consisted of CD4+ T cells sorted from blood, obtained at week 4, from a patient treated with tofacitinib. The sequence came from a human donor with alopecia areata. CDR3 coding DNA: TGTGCCAGCAAAAGACAGGGGGCGAACACCGGGGAGCTGTTTTTT. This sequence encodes CASKRQGANTGELFF.